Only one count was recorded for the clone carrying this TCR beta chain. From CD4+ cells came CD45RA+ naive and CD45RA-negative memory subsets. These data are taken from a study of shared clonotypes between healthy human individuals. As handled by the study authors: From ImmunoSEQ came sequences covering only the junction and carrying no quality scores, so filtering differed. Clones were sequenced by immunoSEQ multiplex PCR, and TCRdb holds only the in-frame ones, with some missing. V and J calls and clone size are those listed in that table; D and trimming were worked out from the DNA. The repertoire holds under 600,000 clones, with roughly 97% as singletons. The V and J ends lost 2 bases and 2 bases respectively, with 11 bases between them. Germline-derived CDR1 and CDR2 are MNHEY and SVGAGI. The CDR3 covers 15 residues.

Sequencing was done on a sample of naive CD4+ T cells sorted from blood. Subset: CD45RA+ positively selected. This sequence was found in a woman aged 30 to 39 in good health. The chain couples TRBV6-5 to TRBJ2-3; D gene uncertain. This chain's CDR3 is CASSYTNHVTDTQYF. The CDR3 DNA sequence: TGTGCCAGCAGTTACACAAACCACGTCACAGATACGCAGTATTTT.